The next 21 T cell receptor beta chains were all read from a single sample in a study of blood T cells in healthy people across ages. PCR was performed a second time for about 7 to 11 cycles using a sample-barcoded 5' primer and a J-beta primer mix. From the 5' RACE reads, TCRdb called clonotypes with MiXCR, one entry per CDR3 protein. The table shows 600,000 or so distinct CDR3 sequences, with about 30% occurring only once. Sequences were obtained from blood. These receptors originate from a woman of 80 years or more in good health.

A word on this clonotype: Just one base apart from a much larger clone, this may be a read error. Likely a read error: the CDR3 ends without its conserved phenylalanine or tryptophan. The chain recombines TRBV28 with TRBJ2-7; D not certain. The CDR3 spans 14 residues. Germline-derived CDR1 and CDR2 are MDHEN and SYDVKM. V was clipped by 6 bases and J by 2 bases, with 14 bases between them. As DNA, the CDR3 is TGTGCCAGCAGACTGAGCATACCGCCCTACGAGCAGTACTTA. Its protein is CASRLSIPPYEQYL.

With respect to this clonotype: This sequence may be a read error, since a much larger clone differs from it by one base. The chain has TRBV3-1 and TRBJ1-6; D gene ambiguous. CDR1 and CDR2 (germline): LGHDT, YNNKEL (reference sequence). Trimming took 0 bases from V and 12 from J, leaving 9 bases between them. This CDR3 contains 13 residues. CDR3 DNA: TGTGCCAGCAGCCAAGATATATCCTTACCCCTCCACTTT. Encoded protein: CASSQDISLPLHF.

J is TRBJ2-5 and V is TRBV12-3 or TRBV12-4; 7 bases line up with TRBD2. CDR3 length equals 12 residues. V dropped 7 bases and J dropped 4; count of bases not matched to a gene: 3. In DNA form, the CDR3 reads TGTGCCAGCACGACTAGCCTAGAGACCCAGTACTTC. As protein: CASTTSLETQYF.

This clonotype was seen only a few times. This chain connects TRBV19 to TRBJ1-1; weak D call: TRBD1 (6 bases). Germline V gene lookup returns CDR1 LNHDA and CDR2 SQIVND (reference sequence). Trimming shortened V by 7 bases and J by 1 base, and 19 bases separated the two germline ends. The CDR3 sequence is 16 residues long. CDR3 bases: TGTGCCAGTACCCCCGGGAAGGGGGAATGGAACACTGAAGCTTTCTTT. It translates to CASTPGKGEWNTEAFF.

For this clonotype: A much larger clone differs from this one at a single base, so this may be a read error. The genes are TRBV5-1 and TRBJ2-7, with D tentatively TRBD1 (6 bases). Between the trimmed V and J ends, which lost 2 bases and 7 bases, there was a span of 13 bases. CDR1 SGHRS and CDR2 YFSETQ come from the germline V gene. The CDR3 runs to 13 residues. The DNA for the CDR3 is TGCGCCAGCAGCTTTGGGGGCTACAATGAGCAGTACTTC. This gives the protein CASSFGGYNEQYF.

The chain uses TRBV6-2 or TRBV6-3 and TRBJ2-2; D may correspond to TRBD1 or TRBD2 (5 bases each). Germline V gene sequence: CDR1 MNHEY, CDR2 SVGEGT. The CDR3 has 14 amino acids. V was pared by 11 bases and J by 4 bases, with 17 bases between. CDR3 sequence: CALSPGRSTGELFF. In DNA, the CDR3 is TGTGCCCTCTCCCCGGGACGGTCCACCGGGGAGCTGTTTTTT.

This clonotype came up many times. This chain joins TRBV3-1 and TRBJ2-1; no definite D call. Germline lookup yields CDR1 LGHDT and CDR2 YNNKEL (reference sequence). V lost 2 bases and J lost 2, with 13 bases in between. The CDR3 has 16 residues. DNA of the CDR3: TGTGCCAGCAGCCAAAGTGGTCTATTGGCCTACAATGAGCAGTTCTTC. Residues: CASSQSGLLAYNEQFF.

The rearrangement uses TRBV7-2 and TRBJ2-3; 9 bases are a match to TRBD2. The length of the CDR3 is 17 residues. The J segment lost 4 bases and the V segment lost 1 base, leaving 9 bases of the junction unmatched. Germline CDR1 and CDR2: SGHTA and FQGNSA. The chain's CDR3 is CASSLELAGNGADTQYF. CDR3 in DNA: TGTGCCAGCAGCTTAGAGCTAGCGGGAAATGGGGCAGATACGCAGTATTTT. Combining the CDR3 with reference TRBV7-2 and TRBJ2-3 gives the whole variable domain GAGVSQSPSNKVTEKGKDVELRCDPISGHTALYWYRQSLGQGLEFLIYFQGNSAPDKSGLPSDRFSAERTGGSVSTLTIQRTQQEDSAVYLCASSLELAGNGADTQYFGPGTRLTVL.

This clonotype was counted only a few times. The junction departs from the called germline gene at one end, perhaps through a read error. The V and J genes are TRBV12-3 or TRBV12-4 and TRBJ2-1, with 11 nucleotides matching TRBD2. CDR3 length: 17 residues. CDR3 amino acids: CASSWGTSGSFYNEQFF. In nucleotides, the CDR3 is TGTGCCAGTAGTTGGGGGACTAGCGGATCCTTCTACAATGAGCAGTTCTTC.

This clonotype was detected many times. The chain has TRBV20-1 and TRBJ2-1; 10 bases match TRBD2. V was pared by 3 bases and J by 5 bases, with 7 bases of the junction left unmatched. From germline, CDR1 is DFQATT and CDR2 SNEGSKA (reference sequence). This CDR3 is built from 15 residues. CDR3 nucleotide sequence: TGCAGTGCTAGTCTAATAGCGGGGGGTGACAATGAGCAGTTCTTC. This translates into CSASLIAGGDNEQFF.

The table lists this clonotype with a few counts. A much larger clone lies one base from this, so it may be a read error. The CDR3 protein is CTSSLGQGLGNTEAFF. The CDR3 DNA follows: TGTACCAGCAGCTTGGGACAGGGGTTAGGAAACACTGAAGCTTTCTTT. The chain uses TRBV5-6 and TRBJ1-1; 10 positions match TRBD1. This CDR3 comprises 16 residues. CDR1 is SGHDT and CDR2 is YYEEEE in the germline V gene.

The V call is TRBV30, the J call TRBJ1-5, with 10 bases aligning to TRBD1. This CDR3 is built from 13 residues. In germline, CDR1 is GTSNPN, CDR2 SVGIG (reference sequence). The J segment lost 5 bases and the V segment lost 5 bases, leaving 3 bases of the junction unmatched. This chain's CDR3 is CAWDGQGDQPQHF. CDR3 DNA: TGTGCCTGGGACGGACAGGGGGATCAGCCCCAGCATTTT.

This clonotype was found a few times. This may be a read error, as it is one base from a much larger clone. This chain uses TRBV20-1 with TRBJ2-1; 7 bases map to TRBD2. This CDR3 is 13 amino acids long. The germline V gene has CDR1 DFQATT and CDR2 SNEGSKA (reference sequence). The CDR3 reads CRAKGLDGKEQFF. CDR3 in DNA: TGCAGAGCCAAAGGACTAGACGGAAAGGAGCAGTTCTTC.

This clonotype was counted a few times. The genes are TRBV20-1 and TRBJ1-5; a possible D gene is TRBD1 (6 bases). Germline assignment: CDR1 DFQATT and CDR2 SNEGSKA (reference sequence). V lost 0 bases and J lost 0, with 24 bases in between. This CDR3 spans 20 amino acids. CDR3 DNA: TGCAGTGCTAGAGAGGGGAGGGGACACTTCGGGGGTTATAGCAATCAGCCCCAGCATTTT. This encodes CSAREGRGHFGGYSNQPQHF.

Many counts were recorded for this clonotype. CDR3 DNA sequence: TGTGCCAGCAGTTCTCGTCCCGCAGCGGGGGGGCCGGTGTATTTT. Protein: CASSSRPAAGGPVYF. The chain links TRBV6-5 to TRBJ2-3; 10 bases are a match to TRBD2. CDR1 MNHEY and CDR2 SVGAGI come from the germline V gene. CDR3 size: 15 residues. The ends lost 4 bases at V and 14 bases at J; junction bases unmatched: 15.

This clonotype was counted between two and nine times. Since a much larger clone is just one base distant, this may be a read error. The chain links TRBV6-2 or TRBV6-3 to TRBJ2-1, with no clear D. The better agreement between TRBJ2-7 and the DNA end casts doubt on the J call. CDR1 MNHEY and CDR2 SVGEGT come from the germline V gene. The CDR3 is made up of 15 amino acids. The DNA for the CDR3 is TGTGCCAGCAGTTACCCCGTTAGCTCCTACAATGAGCAGTACTTC. Translation: CASSYPVSSYNEQYF.

The rearrangement joins TRBV7-2 to TRBJ2-3; D is uncertain. V lost 5 bases, J lost 5 bases, and 26 bases lay in between. Germline loops: CDR1 SGHTA, CDR2 FQGNSA. This CDR3 comprises 18 residues. The CDR3 is CASSPVGSLAMPVDTQYF. CDR3 DNA: TGTGCCAGCAGCCCCGTAGGATCGCTGGCCATGCCGGTAGATACGCAGTATTTT.

This clonotype came up many times. V and J are TRBV5-1 and TRBJ1-5, with D uncertain. Trimming shortened V by 3 bases and J by 0 bases, and 10 bases separated the two germline ends. Germline-derived CDR1 and CDR2 are SGHRS and YFSETQ. The CDR3 contains 15 residues. The chain's CDR3 is CASSWGGDSNQPQHF. CDR3 nucleotide sequence: TGCGCCAGCAGCTGGGGAGGTGATAGCAATCAGCCCCAGCATTTT.

On this clonotype itself: This may stem from a read error, because a much larger clone lies one nucleotide away. Since no conserved phenylalanine or tryptophan closes the CDR3, a read error is the likely cause. The DNA is left out, because the CDR3 cannot be placed on it with certainty; the CDR3 is given as TCRdb lists it. The rearrangement joins TRBV5-1 to TRBJ2-1; no check of the table's D call, TRBD2, against the DNA was made. Germline V gives CDR1 SGHRS, CDR2 YFSETQ. The CDR3 has 15 amino acids, counting both end residues. CDR3 loop: CASSLAGTNGYELFV.

This clonotype occurred many times. The rearrangement joins TRBV20-1 to TRBJ1-2; a weak D match, TRBD1 (5 bases). This CDR3 contains 11 residues. Deletions cut 3 bases from V and 6 bases from J, with 8 bases between. Per the germline V gene, CDR1 is DFQATT and CDR2 is SNEGSKA (reference sequence). This CDR3 reads CSASKGHGYTF. DNA for the CDR3: TGCAGTGCTAGTAAGGGGCATGGCTACACCTTC.

The rearrangement uses TRBV20-1 and TRBJ2-1, with D perhaps matching TRBD1 or TRBD2 (5 bases each). Trimming pared 5 bases from V and 4 bases from J, leaving 12 bases between. This CDR3 comprises 13 residues. Germline-derived CDR1 and CDR2 are DFQATT and SNEGSKA (reference sequence). In DNA form, the CDR3 reads TGCAGTGCTGGCCGGGACCAATACAATGAGCAGTTCTTC. Encoded protein: CSAGRDQYNEQFF.